Listed here are 20 T cell receptor beta chains from one sample, sequenced in a study of blood T cell repertoires in COVID-19. Assay used: immunoSEQ multiplex PCR; TCRdb lists only in-frame clones, some missing. The sample consists of a few hundred thousand clones, 80% of them appearing once. The specimen sequenced was peripheral blood. These receptors originate from a human donor in a cohort sampled during active COVID-19.

V usage is TRBV7-6 and J usage is TRBJ2-2; 13 bases align to TRBD2. The CDR3 is 21 amino acids. Germline V gene sequence: CDR1 SGHVS, CDR2 FNYEAQ. The V gene end was trimmed by 5 bases and the J gene end by 1 base; junction bases not matched to a gene: 16. CDR3 region: CASSPTPWTSGSMRNTGELFF. The CDR3 DNA is TGTGCCAGCAGCCCGACGCCTTGGACTAGCGGGAGTATGAGGAACACCGGGGAGCTGTTTTTT.

The chain joins TRBV7-2 to TRBJ1-1; no clear D gene. Germline CDR1 reads SGHTA; CDR2 reads FQGNSA. The germline V and J ends were trimmed by 5 bases and 5 bases, with 18 bases remaining between them. This CDR3 has 15 residues. The CDR3 DNA sequence: TGTGCCAGCAGCCCGGCTAAGGTCGGAGGGACTGAAGCTTTCTTT. It specifies CASSPAKVGGTEAFF.

V and J are TRBV24-1 and TRBJ2-2, with 7 bases identical to TRBD1. V lost 7 bases to trimming and J lost 3 bases; unmatched junction nucleotides: 10. CDR1 is KGHDR and CDR2 is SFDVKD in the germline V gene. The CDR3 is made up of 16 amino acids. CDR3 bases: TGTGCCACCAGCCCCTCCGGGACAGAGGACACCGGGGAGCTGTTTTTT. Translation gives CATSPSGTEDTGELFF.

This clone was observed a few times. This chain joins TRBV7-9 and TRBJ2-7; D gene ambiguous. There are 12 residues in the CDR3. V dropped 6 bases and J dropped 1 base, with 7 bases sitting between them. CDR1 and CDR2 (germline): SEHNR, FQNEAQ (reference sequence). CDR3 sequence (DNA): TGTGCCAGCAGTGTGGCTTCCTACGAGCAGTACTTC. This sequence encodes CASSVASYEQYF.

The genes are TRBV9 and TRBJ2-1, with a weak D call TRBD1 (5 bases). This CDR3 comprises 15 residues. The V end was cut by 6 bases, the J end by 4 bases, with 17 bases between. The germline V gene encodes CDR1 SGDLS and CDR2 YYNGEE. The CDR3 loop is CASTPGRAGYNEQFF. In DNA form, the CDR3 reads TGTGCCAGCACCCCCGGTCGGGCAGGGTACAATGAGCAGTTCTTC.

The chain joins TRBV9 to TRBJ2-3, with D possibly matching TRBD1 (5 bases). This CDR3 is built from 12 residues. Trimming removed 3 bases at V and 7 bases at J, with 9 bases between. The germline gives CDR1 SGDLS, CDR2 YYNGEE. This CDR3 is CASSADRYTQYF. CDR3 DNA: TGTGCCAGCAGCGCAGACAGATATACGCAGTATTTT.

V usage is TRBV6-6 and J usage is TRBJ1-3; no clear D gene. The CDR3 has 11 amino acids. Germline lookup yields CDR1 MNHNY and CDR2 SVGAGI (reference sequence). V gave up 4 bases and J gave up 4 bases, with 2 bases separating them. In DNA form, the CDR3 reads TGTGCCAGCAGTTTAGGAAACACCATATATTTT. Translating it yields CASSLGNTIYF.

V and J are TRBV27 and TRBJ2-5; 7 bases fit TRBD2. Germline V gene data show CDR1 as MNHEY and CDR2 as SMNVEV (reference sequence). J lost 5 bases, V lost 5 bases, and 8 bases had no gene match. The CDR3 is made up of 14 amino acids. The CDR3 DNA reads as TGTGCCAGCAGTCCGACTCGGCGGGGGGAGACCCAGTACTTC. Amino acid sequence: CASSPTRRGETQYF.

This clone was observed a few times. The chain links TRBV5-4 to TRBJ1-6; unclear D gene. This CDR3 contains 15 residues. V was pared by 4 bases and J by 0 bases, with 8 bases between. CDR1 and CDR2 (germline): SGHNT, YYREEE (reference sequence). CDR3 region: CASSTESSYNSPLHF. Here the CDR3 DNA reads TGTGCCAGCAGCACAGAGAGCTCCTATAATTCACCCCTCCACTTT.

V is TRBV5-1 and J is TRBJ1-4; D is possibly TRBD1 (5 bases). Germline-derived CDR1 and CDR2 are SGHRS and YFSETQ. The CDR3 totals 15 residues. V lost 0 bases, J lost 3 bases, and 9 bases lay in between. The CDR3 DNA reads TGCGCCAGCAGCTTGGTGGCAGGGTCTAATGAAAAACTGTTTTTT. This sequence encodes CASSLVAGSNEKLFF.

The chain combines TRBV28 with TRBJ2-1; 13 bases are a match to TRBD2. Germline values: CDR1 MDHEN, CDR2 SYDVKM. The ends lost 8 bases at V and 0 bases at J; junction bases unmatched: 7. CDR3 length: 17 amino acids. This chain's CDR3 is CASLGLAGYSSYNEQFF. CDR3 DNA sequence: TGTGCCAGCCTGGGACTAGCGGGGTACAGCTCCTACAATGAGCAGTTCTTC.

This clone turned up a few times. The chain recombines TRBV3-1 (or the pseudogene TRBV3-2) with TRBJ2-7; TRBD1 matches at 7 bases. Trimming at V came to 1 base and at J to 7 bases, leaving 4 bases not matched to a gene. CDR3 length equals 13 residues. Germline-derived CDR1 and CDR2 are LGHDT and YNNKEL (reference sequence). The CDR3: CASSQGVQGEQYF. DNA for the CDR3: TGTGCCAGCAGCCAAGGAGTACAGGGGGAGCAGTACTTC.

The CDR3 sequence is CASSLEGQGAANTEAFF. The DNA of the CDR3 is TGTGCCAGCAGTTTAGAGGGACAGGGGGCGGCAAACACTGAAGCTTTCTTT. The chain combines TRBV28 with TRBJ1-1; TRBD1 agrees at 12 bases. CDR3 length: 17 amino acids. The V gene's germline CDR1 is MDHEN and CDR2 SYDVKM. The V segment lost 2 bases and the J segment 2 bases; nucleotides outside the gene matches: 6.

The chain recombines TRBV7-2 with TRBJ1-1, with D perhaps TRBD1 (5 bases). CDR1 SGHTA and CDR2 FQGNSA come from the germline V gene. V lost 7 bases, J lost 3 bases, and 18 bases lay in between. The CDR3 runs 15 residues. The CDR3 bases are TGTGCCAGCAACCCAAGCCGGCGACAGCACACTGAAGCTTTCTTT. Protein product: CASNPSRRQHTEAFF. The variable domain in full, completed from reference TRBV7-2 and TRBJ1-1, reads GAGVSQSPSNKVTEKGKDVELRCDPISGHTALYWYRQSLGQGLEFLIYFQGNSAPDKSGLPSDRFSAERTGGSVSTLTIQRTQQEDSAVYLCASNPSRRQHTEAFFGQGTRLTVV.

The chain has TRBV10-3 and TRBJ1-2, with 7 bases lining up with TRBD1. This CDR3 has 14 residues. V dropped 0 bases and J dropped 6; count of bases not matched to a gene: 4. Germline CDR1 is ENHRY and CDR2 is SYGVKD. As DNA, the CDR3 is TGTGCCATCAGTGAGTCGAGGGACAGCGATGGCTACACCTTC. It is translated as CAISESRDSDGYTF.

The J gene is TRBJ2-1, the V gene TRBV28; 8 bases align to TRBD1. From germline, CDR1 is MDHEN and CDR2 SYDVKM. The V segment lost 4 bases and the J segment 4 bases; nucleotides outside the gene matches: 6. This CDR3 is built from 15 residues. The CDR3 sequence: CASSYPRGQYNEQFF. CDR3 sequence (DNA): TGTGCCAGCAGTTACCCCAGGGGGCAGTACAATGAGCAGTTCTTC.

V gene TRBV6-2 or TRBV6-3 combines with J gene TRBJ1-5; D possibly corresponds to TRBD1 (6 bases). The CDR3 spans 14 residues. V lost 5 bases to trimming and J lost 4 bases, with 12 bases between them. The germline CDR1 and CDR2 sequences are MNHEY and SVGEGT. Written as DNA, the CDR3 is TGTGCCAGCAGTGACCCTCAGGGGAATCAGCCCCAGCATTTT. Translating it yields CASSDPQGNQPQHF.

V usage is TRBV10-3 and J usage is TRBJ1-5; the D gene is possibly TRBD1 (6 bases). CDR1 is ENHRY, CDR2 SYGVKD, per germline. This CDR3 comprises 17 residues. The V end lost 0 bases, the J end lost 0 bases, and 12 bases lay between the germline ends. The CDR3 bases are TGTGCCATCAGTGAGTCGACTCCAGGGGATAGCAATCAGCCCCAGCATTTT. Encoded protein: CAISESTPGDSNQPQHF.

This chain connects TRBV25-1 to TRBJ1-5; TRBD1 might be the D (6 bases). This CDR3 contains 13 residues. The germline V and J ends were trimmed by 4 bases and 5 bases, with 9 bases remaining between them. The germline V gene has CDR1 MGHDK and CDR2 SYGVNS. The CDR3 DNA sequence: TGTGCCAGCAGTGGCAGGGGCGATCAGCCCCAGCATTTT. Amino acids: CASSGRGDQPQHF.

The chain joins TRBV4-2 to TRBJ1-5, with TRBD1 matching over 7 bases. J was trimmed by 4 bases and V by 0 bases; bases with no gene match: 3. The CDR3 spans 15 residues. CDR1 and CDR2 from the germline V gene are LGHNA and YNFKEQ. CDR3 bases: TGTGCCAGCAGCCAAGACCCAGGGGGAAATCAGCCCCAGCATTTT. Translation: CASSQDPGGNQPQHF.